This TCR beta chain was sequenced in a study of cytomegalovirus exposure and HLA in healthy donors. The PCR had 60 Vbeta and 13 Jbeta primers. The authors' processing: In a later analysis, 70 million to 80 million unique TCR beta chains included roughly 11 million shared by two or more donors. Produced via immunoSEQ multiplex PCR; TCRdb's table is partial and in-frame only. That table furnishes V, J and clone size, whereas the DNA furnished D and trimming. The sample yields some 150,000 clones, 60% to 85% seen once. Germline V CDR1 and CDR2: GTSNPN, SVGIG (reference sequence). V was cut by 0 bases and J by 5 bases, with 10 bases left in between. CDR3 length: 14 residues.

The chain recombines TRBV30 with TRBJ2-2; a weak D match, TRBD2 (5 bases). The specimen sequenced was PBMCs. The receptor was isolated from a man aged 40-55 years in good health and CMV-seropositive. The CDR3 coding sequence is TGTGCCTGGAGTGTATTAGGGAGAACCGGGGAGCTGTTTTTT. Protein: CAWSVLGRTGELFF.